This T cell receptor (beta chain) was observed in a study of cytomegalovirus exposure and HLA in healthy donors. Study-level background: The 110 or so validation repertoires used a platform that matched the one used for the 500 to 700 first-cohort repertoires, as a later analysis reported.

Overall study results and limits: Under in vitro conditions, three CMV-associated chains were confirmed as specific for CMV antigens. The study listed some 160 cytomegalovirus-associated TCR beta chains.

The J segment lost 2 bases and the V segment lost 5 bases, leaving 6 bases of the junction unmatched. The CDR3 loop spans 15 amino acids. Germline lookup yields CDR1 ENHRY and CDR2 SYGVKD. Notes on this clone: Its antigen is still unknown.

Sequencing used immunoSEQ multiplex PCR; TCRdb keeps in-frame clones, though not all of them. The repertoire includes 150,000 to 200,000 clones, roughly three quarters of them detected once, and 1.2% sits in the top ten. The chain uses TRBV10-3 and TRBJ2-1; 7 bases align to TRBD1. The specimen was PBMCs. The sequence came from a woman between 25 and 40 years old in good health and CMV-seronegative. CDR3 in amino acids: CAISLDRPPYNEQFF. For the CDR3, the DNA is TGTGCCATCAGTTTGGACAGGCCCCCCTACAATGAGCAGTTCTTC.